This T cell receptor (beta chain) was recorded in a study of shared clonotypes between healthy human individuals. About the research overall: Each donor's CD4 naive and CD4 memory cells filled three plates apiece, CD8 naive two, and CD8 memory one. Findings and caveats of the study: The study generally estimated greater richness for naive than memory subsets. Despite large depth, sorted-subset datasets appeared incompletely sequenced.

V lost 5 bases and J 7 bases, leaving 14 bases between the germline ends. CDR3 length: 14 residues. Germline assignment: CDR1 SGHTA and CDR2 FQGNSA. Details on this clone: The antigen is not known.

Free of recent acute infections or vaccinations, the donors were healthy HIV-negative adults. Produced via immunoSEQ multiplex PCR; TCRdb's table is partial and in-frame only. The repertoire has roughly 2 million clones, over 85% of them found once; the top ten carry 0.1% to 0.15%. The receptor was isolated from a man between 18 and 29 years old in good health. Source material: naive CD4+ T cells sorted from blood. The subset was: CD45RA+ positively selected. This chain joins TRBV7-2 and TRBJ1-4; weak D call: TRBD1 (6 bases). This CDR3 reads CASSQDRWGEKLFF. Here the CDR3 DNA reads TGTGCCAGCAGCCAAGACAGGTGGGGTGAAAAACTGTTTTTT.